This TCR beta chain was documented in a study of neurological immune-mediated disorders. Study summary: Secondary progressive disease was present in 3, and relapsing-remitting disease in roughly 30, of the approximately 35 multiple sclerosis patients. The study, taken as a whole, reports: HTLV-1-associated myelopathy displayed the greatest TCR clonal expansion, and multiple sclerosis exhibited the smallest, lower than that of healthy controls. Phylogenetic grouping assigned the repertoires of 18 of 34 multiple sclerosis patients to one related-CDR3 cluster, which constitutes a possible signature.

As for the cDNA, it was generated by 5'RACE with 10-nucleotide random UMIs. TCRdb redid the calling of the 5' RACE reads with MiXCR, one entry per CDR3 protein. The sample has tens of thousands of distinct CDR3 sequences, roughly 5.6% seen once. V was shortened by 6 bases and J by 11 bases, with 15 bases between the two germline ends. Germline lookup yields CDR1 DFQATT and CDR2 SNEGSKA (reference sequence). The CDR3 extends over 11 amino acids. This clonotype was seen ten or more times. No antigen is known for it. The TCR originated in a man aged 18 to 29 with multiple sclerosis. The chain employs TRBV20-1 and TRBJ2-3; D remains ambiguous. Material: PBMCs. Written as DNA, the CDR3 is TGCAGTGCCGATCGCGCGCCCCTGCAGTATTTT. Protein product: CSADRAPLQYF.